Listed below are T cell receptor beta chains from one sample, sequenced in a study of blood T cell repertoires in COVID-19. The repertoire was sequenced with immunoSEQ multiplex PCR; TCRdb's copy has only in-frame clones and lacks some. The table lists about 190,000 clones, around 76% of them singletons. Specimen: peripheral blood. These receptors originate from a woman aged 55-69 years with COVID-19, enrolled during active disease. The CDR3 runs from the conserved cysteine through the conserved F or W. Fields, in order: clone size, J gene, V gene, CDR3 length, D gene, CDR3 DNA, CDR3 protein. A D gene is named only where the DNA matches it firmly. For some rows the clone size is stated as once, few or many, or as a class when expanded; others skip it.

>-|TRBJ2-5|TRBV21-1|16|-
TGTGCCAGCAGGGAAACCCTAGCGGAGTTTGAAGAGACCCAGTACTTC
CASRETLAEFEETQYF
>-|TRBJ1-5|TRBV10-3|16|TRBD1
TGTGCCATCAGTGGGGAGGTAGGGACAGTAGTTCAGCCCCAGCATTTT
CAISGEVGTVVQPQHF
>-|TRBJ2-1|TRBV5-1|15|TRBD2
TGCGCCAGCAGCGTCGGGACTAGCGGCAACAATGAGCAGTTCTTC
CASSVGTSGNNEQFF
>-|TRBJ2-7|TRBV5-1|13|-
TGCGCCAGCAGCTTGGGAGGGTTGAGGGAGCAGTACTTC
CASSLGGLREQYF
>-|TRBJ2-1|TRBV3-1/TRBV3-2|15|-
TGTGCCAGCAGCCAAGAGCGTCTAGCTTACAATGAGCAGTTCTTC
CASSQERLAYNEQFF
>-|TRBJ2-2|TRBV5-6|15|TRBD1
TGTGCCAGCAGCTTTCACGACAGGGACACCGGGGAGCTGTTTTTT
CASSFHDRDTGELFF
>many|TRBJ1-2|TRBV18|13|-
TGTGCCAGCTCACCAACAGCAGACTATGGCTACACCTTC
CASSPTADYGYTF
>-|TRBJ2-3|TRBV29-1|17|TRBD2
TGCAGCGTTGAGGGGTTAGCGGGGCTTCCTAGCACAGATACGCAGTATTTT
CSVEGLAGLPSTDTQYF
>-|TRBJ2-1|TRBV6-5|15|TRBD1
TGTGCCAGCAGCCGGGACAGGGTGTCCTACAATGAGCAGTTCTTC
CASSRDRVSYNEQFF
>-|TRBJ1-2|TRBV2|14|TRBD1
TGTGCCAGCAGTGAGGGACAGGGGGCGAGAGGCTACACCTTC
CASSEGQGARGYTF
>few|TRBJ2-5|TRBV19|17|TRBD2
TGTGCCAGTAGTATGAGAGGCGGGGGAGCTTCGGGTGAGACCCAGTACTTC
CASSMRGGGASGETQYF
>few|TRBJ2-5|TRBV11-2|14|TRBD1
TGTGCCAGCAGCCTCGGGACAGGCCAAGAGACCCAGTACTTC
CASSLGTGQETQYF
>-|TRBJ2-1|TRBV9|15|-
TGTGCCAGCAGCGTAGGGCTAGCCGGGAGCAATGAGCAGTTCTTC
CASSVGLAGSNEQFF
>-|TRBJ2-2|TRBV5-1|15|TRBD1
TGCGCCAGCAGCTCATCAGGGGGCTCGCCCGGGGAGCTGTTTTTT
CASSSSGGSPGELFF
>-|TRBJ1-6|TRBV5-1|17|-
TGCGCCAGCAGCAATGGCCGGAGAAGCTCCTATAATTCACCCCTCCACTTT
CASSNGRRSSYNSPLHF
>-|TRBJ1-1|TRBV28|20|-
TGTGCCAGCAGTTTCCTTATCGCGGGGGGGATTATCGACTTGAACACTGAAGCTTTCTTT
CASSFLIAGGIIDLNTEAFF
>-|TRBJ1-6|TRBV5-1|15|TRBD1
TGCGCCAGCAGCTTGGCCGGCGGACAGGGTTCACCCCTCCACTTT
CASSLAGGQGSPLHF
>few|TRBJ2-2|TRBV27|17|TRBD2
TGTGCCAGCAGTTCGACTAGCGGGAGGGCCCGCACCGGGGAGCTGTTTTTT
CASSSTSGRARTGELFF
>few|TRBJ2-7|TRBV7-9|15|-
TGTGCCAGCAGCTTGGGGCAGGGGTTCGCCTACGAGCAGTACTTC
CASSLGQGFAYEQYF
>-|TRBJ2-5|TRBV19|14|-
TGTGCCAGTAGTTGGGCTAGCGAGGGGGAGACCCAGTACTTC
CASSWASEGETQYF
>few|TRBJ2-1|TRBV6-5|14|-
TGTGCCAGCAGCTCCCCTGGACTTTTCAATGAGCAGTTCTTC
CASSSPGLFNEQFF
>-|TRBJ2-5|TRBV14|17|TRBD2
TGTGCCAGCAGCCAATCTCTGTTGACGGCGGGGGAAGAGACCCAGTACTTC
CASSQSLLTAGEETQYF
>few|TRBJ1-1|TRBV21-1|14|-
TGTGCCAGCAGCAGACAGGGGGCAGGCACTGAAGCTTTCTTT
CASSRQGAGTEAFF
>-|TRBJ1-1|TRBV3-1/TRBV3-2|16|-
TGTGCCAGCAGCCAAGAATCAGGAATAATGAACACTGAAGCTTTCTTT
CASSQESGIMNTEAFF
>-|TRBJ2-3|TRBV9|19|TRBD2
TGTGCCAGCAGCGTAGGGGATGGGAGCCGACTAGCCATCACAGATACGCAGTATTTT
CASSVGDGSRLAITDTQYF
>-|TRBJ1-1|TRBV7-9|14|-
TGTGCCAGCAGCTTAGCCGCGGAGAACACTGAAGCTTTCTTT
CASSLAAENTEAFF
>-|TRBJ2-2|TRBV6-2/TRBV6-3|17|TRBD2
TGTGCCAGCAGCCCCCTGGCTAGCGGGCCATACACCGGGGAGCTGTTTTTT
CASSPLASGPYTGELFF
>few|TRBJ1-3|TRBV4-2|17|-
TGTGCCAGCAGCCAGAGATCTTCCATCCTCTCTGGAAACACCATATATTTT
CASSQRSSILSGNTIYF
>once|TRBJ1-2|TRBV6-5|15|-
TGTGCCAGCAGTTACTCTAGAGCTACTAACTATGGCTACACCTTC
CASSYSRATNYGYTF
>-|TRBJ1-2|TRBV27|14|TRBD1
TGTGCCAGCAGTATCACGACAGGGAACTATGGCTACACCTTC
CASSITTGNYGYTF
>-|TRBJ2-1|TRBV7-9|15|TRBD2
TGTGCCAGCAGCCCCTGGTGGGCGGGAGTCAATGAGCAGTTCTTC
CASSPWWAGVNEQFF
>-|TRBJ2-2|TRBV7-3|14|-
TGTGCCAGCAGCATCCCCACTGAGGCCGGGGAGCTGTTTTTT
CASSIPTEAGELFF
>-|TRBJ1-2|TRBV6-5|16|TRBD1
TGTGCCAGCAGTTACTTCGGGACAGGGATCAACTATGGCTACACCTTC
CASSYFGTGINYGYTF
>-|TRBJ2-2|TRBV19|14|-
TGTGCCAGTAGTTCCCATCCATTAGACGGGGAGCTGTTTTTT
CASSSHPLDGELFF
>-|TRBJ2-3|TRBV7-2|18|TRBD2
TGTGCCAGCAGCTTAGAGGCTAGCGGGGGCATGGCCACAGATACGCAGTATTTT
CASSLEASGGMATDTQYF
>-|TRBJ1-1|TRBV7-9|15|TRBD1
TGTGCCAGCAGCTCGGGGACAGGGGCGATCGCTGAAGCTTTCTTT
CASSSGTGAIAEAFF
>-|TRBJ1-6|TRBV19|17|TRBD1
TGTGCCAGTAGTAAACTACCCGGGACAGCTCTGAATTCACCCCTCCACTTT
CASSKLPGTALNSPLHF
>-|TRBJ1-1|TRBV7-3|14|-
TGTGCCAGCAGCCCCGGTCCAGGGAACACTGAAGCTTTCTTT
CASSPGPGNTEAFF
>many|TRBJ2-2|TRBV10-3|14|-
TGTGCCATCAGTGAGTATCCCGGCACCGGGGAGCTGTTTTTT
CAISEYPGTGELFF
>once|TRBJ2-2|TRBV13|19|TRBD2
TGTGCCAGCAGCCCTTACACTAGCGGGCGGTACACGAACACCGGGGAGCTGTTTTTT
CASSPYTSGRYTNTGELFF
>once|TRBJ2-5|TRBV7-8|16|-
TGTGCCAGCAGCCGCAGGAGCGGGCCGTACCAAGAGACCCAGTACTTC
CASSRRSGPYQETQYF
>-|TRBJ2-5|TRBV25-1|16|TRBD2
TGTGCCAGCAGTGAATGGAGCGGGGGGGCCGATGAGACCCAGTACTTC
CASSEWSGGADETQYF
>-|TRBJ2-2|TRBV9|18|TRBD1
TGTGCCAGCAGCTTATTCCGGGACAGCGACGCGAACACCGGGGAGCTGTTTTTT
CASSLFRDSDANTGELFF
>-|TRBJ2-3|TRBV7-9|17|-
TGTGCCAGCAGCCCAATCACTGGGGGTGGAGGGACTGATACGCAGTATTTT
CASSPITGGGGTDTQYF
>few|TRBJ1-6|TRBV7-2|15|TRBD1
TGTGCCAGCAGCCGGGGACAGGGGAATAATTCACCCCTCCACTTT
CASSRGQGNNSPLHF
>few|TRBJ2-3|TRBV29-1|21|TRBD2
TGCAGCGTTGAAAAGCCCACAACATTAGCGGGGGGACCCCACGTCCCAGGTACGCAGTATTTT
CSVEKPTTLAGGPHVPGTQYF
>-|TRBJ1-6|TRBV30|12|-
TGTGCCTGGAGTTCGGGGTTTTCACCCCTCCACTTT
CAWSSGFSPLHF
>-|TRBJ2-7|TRBV7-6|15|-
TGTGCCAGCAGCTTAGATGTCCAGGCGGGTGGCGTTCTGTACTTC
CASSLDVQAGGVLYF
>-|TRBJ2-5|TRBV9|14|-
TGTGCCAGCAGCCCAAGGACTGGCCAAGAGACCCAGTACTTC
CASSPRTGQETQYF
>-|TRBJ1-6|TRBV9|13|-
TGTGCCAGCAGCGAGGGGTCTAATTCACCCCTCCACTTT
CASSEGSNSPLHF
>few|TRBJ1-1|TRBV7-9|14|TRBD1
TGTGCCAGCAGCTTGGGACAGCCGAACACTGAAGCTTTCTTT
CASSLGQPNTEAFF
>-|TRBJ1-1|TRBV3-1/TRBV3-2|12|-
TGTGCCAGCAGCCAAGAACGTCGGGGAGCTTTCTTT
CASSQERRGAFF
>-|TRBJ1-4|TRBV18|15|-
TGTGCCAGCTCGAGGAGGGCGGCAACTAATGAAAAACTGTTTTTT
CASSRRAATNEKLFF
>-|TRBJ1-4|TRBV28|15|-
TGTGCCAGCCGGAGAGAGGAGGGTGTTAATGAAAAACTGTTTTTT
CASRREEGVNEKLFF
>-|TRBJ2-4|TRBV2|16|-
TGTGCCAGCAGTGAAGCCCTACCGGGGACCAAAAACATTCAGTACTTC
CASSEALPGTKNIQYF